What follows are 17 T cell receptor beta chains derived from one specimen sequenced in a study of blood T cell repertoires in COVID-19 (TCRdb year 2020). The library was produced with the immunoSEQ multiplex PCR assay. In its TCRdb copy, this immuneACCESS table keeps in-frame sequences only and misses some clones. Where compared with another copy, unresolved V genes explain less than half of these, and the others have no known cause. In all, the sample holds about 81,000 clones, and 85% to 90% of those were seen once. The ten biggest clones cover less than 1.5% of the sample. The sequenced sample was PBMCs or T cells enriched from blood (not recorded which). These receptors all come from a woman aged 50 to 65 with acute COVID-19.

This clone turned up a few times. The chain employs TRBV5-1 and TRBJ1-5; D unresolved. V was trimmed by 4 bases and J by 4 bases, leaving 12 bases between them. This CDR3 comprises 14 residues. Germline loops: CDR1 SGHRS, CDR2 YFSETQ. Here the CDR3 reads CASSPSGSNQPQHF. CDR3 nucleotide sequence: TGCGCCAGCAGCCCCAGTGGCAGTAATCAGCCCCAGCATTTT.

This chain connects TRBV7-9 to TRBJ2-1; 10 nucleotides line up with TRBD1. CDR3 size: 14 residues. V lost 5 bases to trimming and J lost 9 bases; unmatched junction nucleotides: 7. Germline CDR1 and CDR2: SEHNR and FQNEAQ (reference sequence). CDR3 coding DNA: TGTGCCAGCAGCCCCGGGACAGGGGTTCGTGAGCAGTTCTTC. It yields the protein CASSPGTGVREQFF.

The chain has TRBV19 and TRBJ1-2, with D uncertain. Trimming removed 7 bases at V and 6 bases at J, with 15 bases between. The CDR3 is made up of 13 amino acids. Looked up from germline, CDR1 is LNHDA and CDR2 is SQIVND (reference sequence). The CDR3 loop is CASNGREQDGYTF. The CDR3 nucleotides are TGTGCCAGTAATGGACGGGAGCAAGATGGCTACACCTTC. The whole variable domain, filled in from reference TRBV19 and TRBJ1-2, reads DGGITQSPKYLFRKEGQNVTLSCEQNLNHDAMYWYRQDPGQGLRLIYYSQIVNDFQKGDIAEGYSVSREKKESFPLTVTSAQKNPTAFYLCASNGREQDGYTFGSGTRLTVV.

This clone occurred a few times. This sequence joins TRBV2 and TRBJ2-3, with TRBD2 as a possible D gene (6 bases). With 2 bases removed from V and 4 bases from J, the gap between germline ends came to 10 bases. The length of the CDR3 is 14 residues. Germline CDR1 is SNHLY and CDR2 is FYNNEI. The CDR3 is CASSEYSGADTQYF. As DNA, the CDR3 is TGTGCCAGCAGTGAATATTCGGGGGCAGATACGCAGTATTTT. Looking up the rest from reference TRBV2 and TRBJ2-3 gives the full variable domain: EPEVTQTPSHQVTQMGQEVILRCVPISNHLYFYWYRQILGQKVEFLVSFYNNEISEKSEIFDDQFSVERPDGSNFTLKIRSTKLEDSAMYFCASSEYSGADTQYFGPGTRLTVL.

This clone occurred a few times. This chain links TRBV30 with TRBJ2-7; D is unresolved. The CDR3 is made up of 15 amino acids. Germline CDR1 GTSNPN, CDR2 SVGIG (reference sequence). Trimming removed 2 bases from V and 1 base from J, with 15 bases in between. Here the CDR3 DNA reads TGTGCCTGGAGTCTCGACACCCCGCCGTCCTACGAGCAGTACTTC. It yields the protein CAWSLDTPPSYEQYF.

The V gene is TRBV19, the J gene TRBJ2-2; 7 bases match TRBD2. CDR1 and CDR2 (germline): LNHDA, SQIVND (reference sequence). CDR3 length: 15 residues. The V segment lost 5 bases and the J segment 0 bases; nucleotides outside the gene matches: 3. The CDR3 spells CASSVGTTNTGELFF. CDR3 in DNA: TGTGCCAGTAGTGTAGGGACTACGAACACCGGGGAGCTGTTTTTT.

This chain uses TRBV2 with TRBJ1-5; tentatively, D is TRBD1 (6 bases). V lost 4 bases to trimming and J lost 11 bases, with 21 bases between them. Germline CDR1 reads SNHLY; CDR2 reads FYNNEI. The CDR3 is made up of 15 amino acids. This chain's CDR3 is CASSVQGSVQSAQHF. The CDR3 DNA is TGTGCCAGCAGTGTACAGGGATCAGTGCAATCAGCCCAGCATTTT.

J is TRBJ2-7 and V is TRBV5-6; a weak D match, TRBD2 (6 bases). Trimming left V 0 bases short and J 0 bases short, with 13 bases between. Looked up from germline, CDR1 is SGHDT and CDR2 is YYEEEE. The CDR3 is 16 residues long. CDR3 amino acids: CASSLGLASASYEQYF. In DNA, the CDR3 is TGTGCCAGCAGCTTGGGATTGGCTAGCGCCTCCTACGAGCAGTACTTC.

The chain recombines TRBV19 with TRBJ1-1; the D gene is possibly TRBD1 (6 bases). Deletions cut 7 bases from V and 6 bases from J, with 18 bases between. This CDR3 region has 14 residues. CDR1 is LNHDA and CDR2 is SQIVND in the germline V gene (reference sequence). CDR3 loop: CASTEQGRGAEAFF. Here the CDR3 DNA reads TGTGCCAGTACAGAACAGGGAAGGGGCGCTGAAGCTTTCTTT.

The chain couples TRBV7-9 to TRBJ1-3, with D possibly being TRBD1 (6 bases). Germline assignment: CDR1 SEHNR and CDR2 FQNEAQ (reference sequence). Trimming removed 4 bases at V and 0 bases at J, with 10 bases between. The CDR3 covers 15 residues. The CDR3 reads CASSSGQLSGNTIYF. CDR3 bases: TGTGCCAGCAGCTCCGGACAGCTCTCTGGAAACACCATATATTTT.

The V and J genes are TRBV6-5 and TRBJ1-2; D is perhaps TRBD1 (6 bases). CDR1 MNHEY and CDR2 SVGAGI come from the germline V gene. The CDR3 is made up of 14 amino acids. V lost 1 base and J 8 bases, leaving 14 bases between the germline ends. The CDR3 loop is CASSYLGATKGYTF. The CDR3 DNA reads TGTGCCAGCAGTTACTTGGGGGCCACTAAGGGCTACACCTTC.

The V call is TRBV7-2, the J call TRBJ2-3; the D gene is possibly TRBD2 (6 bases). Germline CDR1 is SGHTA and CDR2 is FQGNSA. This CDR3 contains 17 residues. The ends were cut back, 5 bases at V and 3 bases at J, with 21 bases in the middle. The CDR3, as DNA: TGTGCCAGCAGCGCCCCTAGCGCGGGGATAAAAACAGATACGCAGTATTTT. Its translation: CASSAPSAGIKTDTQYF.

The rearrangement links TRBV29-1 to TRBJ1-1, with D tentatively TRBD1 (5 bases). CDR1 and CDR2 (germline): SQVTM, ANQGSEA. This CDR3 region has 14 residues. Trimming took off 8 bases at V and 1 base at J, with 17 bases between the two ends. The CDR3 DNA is TGCAGCTCCGATGGAGGGGTCCCGAACACTGAAGCTTTCTTT. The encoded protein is CSSDGGVPNTEAFF.

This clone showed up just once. CDR3 nucleotides: TGTGCCAGCAGTTTCCGGAGAAGCCCTGAAGCTTTCTTT. This translates into CASSFRRSPEAFF. The rearrangement links TRBV12-3 or TRBV12-4 to TRBJ1-1; D not resolved. Trimming stripped 3 bases from V and 6 bases from J, with 11 bases between. The length of the CDR3 is 13 residues.

CDR3 DNA: TGTGCCAGCAGCCTAAGCCAGGGAGGGGGGGAGACCCAGTACTTC. Translating it yields CASSLSQGGGETQYF. The rearrangement uses TRBV3-1 (or the pseudogene TRBV3-2) and TRBJ2-5; a weak D match, TRBD2 (7 bases). Germline V gene lookup returns CDR1 LGHDT and CDR2 YNNKEL (reference sequence). The V end lost 4 bases, the J end lost 5 bases, and 17 bases lay between the germline ends. This CDR3 is built from 15 residues.

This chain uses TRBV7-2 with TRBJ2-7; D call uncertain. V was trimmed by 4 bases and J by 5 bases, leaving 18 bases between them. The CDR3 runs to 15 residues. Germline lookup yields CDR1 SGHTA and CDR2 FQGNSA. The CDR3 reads CASSSSRVANHEQYF. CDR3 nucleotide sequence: TGTGCCAGCAGCTCCTCCCGGGTGGCTAACCACGAGCAGTACTTC.

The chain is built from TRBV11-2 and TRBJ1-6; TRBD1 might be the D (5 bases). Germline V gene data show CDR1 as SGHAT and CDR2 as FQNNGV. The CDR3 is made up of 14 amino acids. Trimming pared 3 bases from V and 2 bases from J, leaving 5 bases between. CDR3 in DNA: TGTGCCAGCAGCTTGGACACCTATAATTCACCCCTCCACTTT. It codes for CASSLDTYNSPLHF.